What follows describes a single T cell receptor beta chain. Its cognate antigen is unknown. The entry originates in a study of T cell repertoires in aging, cancer and after chemotherapy. At the level of the study: Donors were grouped into six age bands spanning 30 or younger through 70 or older.

The CDR3 has 14 amino acids. Germline values: CDR1 MNHEY, CDR2 SVGAGI. Trimming took off 2 bases at V and 9 bases at J, with 11 bases between the two ends. The template was genomic DNA from peripheral blood, not RNA. Multiplex touch-down PCR with TRB-A/B primers amplified rearranged V-D-J TRB sequences. A single record per CDR3 protein comes from TCRdb applying MiXCR to the multiplex PCR reads. This sample has roughly 9,100 distinct CDR3 sequences; around 35% occur once, and the top ten carry 2.5% to 3%. Study-wide results and caveats: Healthy donors lost TCR diversity with age mainly through richness, cancer patients through richness and evenness.

The sequencing input was blood. The TCR was taken from a human donor in good health. The genes are TRBV6-5 and TRBJ1-6; possible D gene TRBD1, 6 bases. The CDR3 nucleotides are TGTGCCAGCAGTTACGGGCAGGACAGTTCACCCCTCCACTTT. Translating gives CASSYGQDSSPLHF.